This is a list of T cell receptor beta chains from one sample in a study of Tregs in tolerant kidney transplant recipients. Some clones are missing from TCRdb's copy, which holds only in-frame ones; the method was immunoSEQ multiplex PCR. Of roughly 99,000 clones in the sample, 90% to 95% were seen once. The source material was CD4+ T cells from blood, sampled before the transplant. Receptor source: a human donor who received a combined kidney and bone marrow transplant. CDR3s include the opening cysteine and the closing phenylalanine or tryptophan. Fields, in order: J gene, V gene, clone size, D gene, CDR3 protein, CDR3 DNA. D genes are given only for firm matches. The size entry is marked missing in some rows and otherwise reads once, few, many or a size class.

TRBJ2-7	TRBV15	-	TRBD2	CATSRGLAGGYEQYF	TGTGCCACCAGCAGAGGACTAGCGGGAGGCTACGAGCAGTACTTC
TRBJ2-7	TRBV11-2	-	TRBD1	CASSSLTGGFHEQYF	TGTGCCAGCAGCTCCCTGACAGGGGGCTTCCACGAGCAGTACTTC
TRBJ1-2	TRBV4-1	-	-	CASSQDDRYGYTF	TGCGCCAGCAGCCAAGATGACAGATATGGCTACACCTTC
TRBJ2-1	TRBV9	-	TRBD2	CASSVQTSGGNLLGEVQFF	TGTGCCAGCAGCGTACAGACTAGCGGGGGGAACCTCCTAGGGGAGGTGCAGTTCTTC
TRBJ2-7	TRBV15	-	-	CATSNLAGDYEQYF	TGTGCCACCTCAAACTTGGCAGGGGACTACGAGCAGTACTTC
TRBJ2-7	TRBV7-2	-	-	CASSLDDLTGYEQYF	TGTGCCAGCAGCTTAGATGATCTTACAGGCTACGAGCAGTACTTC
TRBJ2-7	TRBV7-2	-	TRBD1	CASSSDRGSDEQYF	TGTGCCAGCAGCTCGGACAGGGGATCGGACGAGCAGTACTTC
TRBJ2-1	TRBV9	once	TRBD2	CASSVLPGLAGYNEQFF	TGTGCCAGCAGCGTTCTTCCGGGACTAGCGGGGTACAATGAGCAGTTCTTC
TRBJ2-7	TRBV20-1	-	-	CSARRDYEQYF	TGCAGTGCTAGGCGCGACTACGAGCAGTACTTC
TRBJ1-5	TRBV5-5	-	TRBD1	CASMRTTGDQPQHF	TGTGCCAGCATGCGAACGACAGGGGATCAGCCCCAGCATTTT
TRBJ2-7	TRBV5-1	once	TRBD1	CASSSTGGSYEQYF	TGCGCCAGCAGCTCCACAGGGGGCAGCTACGAGCAGTACTTC
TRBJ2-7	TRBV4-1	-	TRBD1	CASSQTGGSYEQYF	TGCGCCAGCAGTCAGACAGGGGGCTCCTACGAGCAGTACTTC
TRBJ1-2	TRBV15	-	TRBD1	CATSKLTGGDGYTF	TGTGCCACCAGCAAACTCACAGGGGGGGATGGCTACACCTTC
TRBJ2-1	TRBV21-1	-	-	CASIRGLSSKDNEQFF	TGTGCCAGCATCAGAGGGCTGAGTAGTAAGGACAATGAGCAGTTCTTC
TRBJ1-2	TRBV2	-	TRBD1	CASSEGQGFHGYTF	TGTGCCAGCAGTGAGGGACAGGGGTTTCATGGCTACACCTTC
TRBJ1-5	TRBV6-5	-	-	CASSLGGVNQPQHF	TGTGCCAGCAGTTTGGGAGGGGTTAATCAGCCCCAGCATTTT
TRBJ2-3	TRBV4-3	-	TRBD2	CASSQGSGVPTDTQYF	TGCGCCAGCAGCCAAGGGAGCGGGGTCCCCACAGATACGCAGTATTTT
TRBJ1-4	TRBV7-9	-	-	CASSQGALDEKLFF	TGTGCCAGCAGCCAAGGGGCTTTGGATGAAAAACTGTTTTTT
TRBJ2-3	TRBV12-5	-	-	CASGHDSYTQYF	TGTGCTAGTGGCCACGACAGTTATACGCAGTATTTT
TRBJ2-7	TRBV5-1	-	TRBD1	CASSAGTGGSEQYF	TGCGCCAGCAGCGCGGGGACAGGGGGTAGCGAGCAGTACTTC
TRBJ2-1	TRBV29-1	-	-	CSGGLNNEQFF	TGCAGCGGTGGACTGAACAATGAGCAGTTCTTC
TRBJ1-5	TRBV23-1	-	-	CASSQCIRPSSNQPQHF	TGCGCCAGCAGTCAATGCATCAGGCCGAGTAGCAATCAGCCCCAGCATTTT
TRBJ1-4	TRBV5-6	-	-	CASSKRTHTTNEKLFF	TGTGCCAGCAGTAAAAGGACTCATACAACTAATGAAAAACTGTTTTTT
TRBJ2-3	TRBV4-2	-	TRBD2	CASSQDSGGGGTDTQYF	TGTGCCAGCAGCCAAGACTCGGGCGGGGGTGGCACAGATACGCAGTATTTT
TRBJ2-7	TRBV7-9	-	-	CASSADGVRAQYF	TGTGCCAGCAGCGCGGACGGGGTCCGGGCGCAGTACTTC
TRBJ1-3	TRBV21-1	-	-	CASSKLSCRTGNTIYF	TGTGCCAGCAGCAAACTCTCGTGCAGGACTGGAAACACCATATATTTT
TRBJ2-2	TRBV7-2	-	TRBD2	CASSSLAGLRTQGELFF	TGTGCCAGCAGCTCCTTAGCGGGATTGAGGACGCAAGGGGAGCTGTTTTTT
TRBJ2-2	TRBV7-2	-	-	CASSNRESNTGELFF	TGTGCCAGCAGTAATAGAGAGTCGAACACCGGGGAGCTGTTTTTT
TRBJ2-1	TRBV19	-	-	CASSVHRDSEQFF	TGTGCCAGTAGTGTTCACCGGGACTCGGAGCAGTTCTTC
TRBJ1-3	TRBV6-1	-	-	CASSDAAGNTIYF	TGTGCCAGCAGTGACGCAGCTGGAAACACCATATATTTT
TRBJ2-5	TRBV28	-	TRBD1	CASSFGTVDGTQYF	TGTGCCAGCAGTTTCGGGACAGTCGACGGGACCCAGTACTTC
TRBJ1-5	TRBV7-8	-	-	CASSSQGLISNQPQHF	TGTGCCAGCAGCTCGCAGGGCCTAATTAGCAATCAGCCCCAGCATTTT
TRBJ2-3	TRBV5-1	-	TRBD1	CASSSTGTGGADTQYF	TGCGCCAGCAGCTCCACCGGGACAGGGGGCGCAGATACGCAGTATTTT
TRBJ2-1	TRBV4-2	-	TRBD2	CASSQEGRTSGRATSYNEQFF	TGTGCCAGCAGCCAAGAGGGAAGGACTAGCGGGAGGGCCACTTCCTACAATGAGCAGTTCTTC
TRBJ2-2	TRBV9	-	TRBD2	CASSATSGSYTGELFF	TGTGCCAGCAGCGCCACTAGCGGGAGCTACACCGGGGAGCTGTTTTTT